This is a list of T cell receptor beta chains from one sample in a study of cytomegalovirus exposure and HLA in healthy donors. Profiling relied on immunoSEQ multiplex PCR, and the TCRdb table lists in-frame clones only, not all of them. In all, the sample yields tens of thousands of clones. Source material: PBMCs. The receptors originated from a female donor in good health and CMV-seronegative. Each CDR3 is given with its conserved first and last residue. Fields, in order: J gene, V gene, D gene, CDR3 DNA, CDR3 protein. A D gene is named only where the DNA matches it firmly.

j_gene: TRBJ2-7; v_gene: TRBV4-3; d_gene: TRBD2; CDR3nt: TGCGCCAGCAGCCAAGGGACTAGCGGGCAACTCTCCTACGAGCAGTACTTC; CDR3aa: CASSQGTSGQLSYEQYF
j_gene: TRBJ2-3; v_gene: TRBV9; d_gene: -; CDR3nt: TGTGCCAGCAGCGTAGAACCCGGGATTCAGAGCACAGATACGCAGTATTTT; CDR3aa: CASSVEPGIQSTDTQYF
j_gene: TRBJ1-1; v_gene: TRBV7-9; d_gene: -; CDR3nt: TGTGCCAGCAGCTTTATCCCTGACACTGAAGCTTTCTTT; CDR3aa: CASSFIPDTEAFF
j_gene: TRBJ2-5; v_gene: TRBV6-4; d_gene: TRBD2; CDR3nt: TGTGCCAGCAGCCGACTAGCGGGGGGGCAAGAGACCCAGTACTTC; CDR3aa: CASSRLAGGQETQYF
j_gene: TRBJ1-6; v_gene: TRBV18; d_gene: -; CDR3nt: TGTGCCAGCTCACCGACTTATAATTCACCCCTCCACTTT; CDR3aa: CASSPTYNSPLHF
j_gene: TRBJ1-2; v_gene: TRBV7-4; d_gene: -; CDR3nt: TGTGCCAGCAGCCCCCCCGAAGCCTATGGCTACACCTTC; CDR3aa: CASSPPEAYGYTF
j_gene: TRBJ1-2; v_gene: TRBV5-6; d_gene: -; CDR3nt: TGTGCCAGCAGCCCCCTCATTGGGCAGGATGTATATGGCTACACCTTC; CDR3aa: CASSPLIGQDVYGYTF
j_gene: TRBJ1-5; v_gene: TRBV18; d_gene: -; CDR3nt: TGTGCCAGCTCACCTCAGGGAAATCAGCCCCAGCATTTT; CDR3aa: CASSPQGNQPQHF
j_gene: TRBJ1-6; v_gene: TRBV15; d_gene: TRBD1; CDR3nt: TGTGCCACCAGCAGATATCCGGGACAGGATAATTCACCCCTCCACTTT; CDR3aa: CATSRYPGQDNSPLHF
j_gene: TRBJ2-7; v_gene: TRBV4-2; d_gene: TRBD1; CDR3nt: TGTGCCAGCAGCCAAACCGGGACAGGGGCTTACGAGCAGTACTTC; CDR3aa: CASSQTGTGAYEQYF
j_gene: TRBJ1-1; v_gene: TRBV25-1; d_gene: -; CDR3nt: TGTGCCAGCAGTGGTCACAGTGAAGCTTTCTTT; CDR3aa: CASSGHSEAFF
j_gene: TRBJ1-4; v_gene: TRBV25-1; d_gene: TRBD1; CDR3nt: TGTGCCAGCACCGGGACAGGGGGCGCGTGGAGTGAAAAACTGTTTTTT; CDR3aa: CASTGTGGAWSEKLFF
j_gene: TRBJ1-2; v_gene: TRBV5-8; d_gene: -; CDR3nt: TGTGCCAGCAGCCGGGGGGGATTTAACTATGGCTACACCTTC; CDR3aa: CASSRGGFNYGYTF
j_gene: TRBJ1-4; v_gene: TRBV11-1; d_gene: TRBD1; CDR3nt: TGTGCCAGCAGCTTCCATACAGGGGTTGGGAGAAAACTGTTTTTT; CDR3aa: CASSFHTGVGRKLFF
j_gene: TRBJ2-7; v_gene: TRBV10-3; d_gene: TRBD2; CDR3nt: TGTGCCATCAGGACGGGACTAGCGGGGTGGACCTACGAGCAGTACTTC; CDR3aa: CAIRTGLAGWTYEQYF
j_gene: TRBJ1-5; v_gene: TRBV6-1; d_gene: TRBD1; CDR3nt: TGTGCCAGCACCCCGGGACAGAGCAATCAGCCCCAGCATTTT; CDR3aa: CASTPGQSNQPQHF
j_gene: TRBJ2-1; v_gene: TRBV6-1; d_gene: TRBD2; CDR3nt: TGTACCAGCAGTGGCGGACTAGAGTCCTACAATGAGCAGTTCTTC; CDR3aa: CTSSGGLESYNEQFF
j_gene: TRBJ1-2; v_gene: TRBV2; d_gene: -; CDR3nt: TGTGCCAGCATGAGCCCGGGGGGCAGCTTGACCTATGGCTACACCTTC; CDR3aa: CASMSPGGSLTYGYTF
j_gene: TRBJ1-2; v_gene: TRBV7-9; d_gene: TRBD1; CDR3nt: TGTGCCAGCAGCTTAGCTGGGACAGAGAATGGCTACACCTTC; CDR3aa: CASSLAGTENGYTF
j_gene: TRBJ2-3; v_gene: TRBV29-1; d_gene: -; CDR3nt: TGCAGCGTTGGAGCGAGCGGCACAGATACGCAGTATTTT; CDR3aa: CSVGASGTDTQYF
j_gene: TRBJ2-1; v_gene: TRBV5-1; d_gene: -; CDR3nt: TGCGCCAGCACCAGAAGCAGGGCTGGGCGAAGCTCCTACAATGAGCAGTTCTTC; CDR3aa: CASTRSRAGRSSYNEQFF
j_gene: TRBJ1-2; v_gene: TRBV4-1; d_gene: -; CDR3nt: TGCGCCAGCAGCCATTCCTCGACAGGTGATTATGGCTACACCTTC; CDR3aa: CASSHSSTGDYGYTF
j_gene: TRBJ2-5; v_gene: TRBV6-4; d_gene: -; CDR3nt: TGTGCCAGCAGCACAGGTCCTAAGGAGACCCAGTACTTC; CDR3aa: CASSTGPKETQYF
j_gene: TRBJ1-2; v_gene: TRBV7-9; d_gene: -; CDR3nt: TGTGCCAGCAACAGGGACTATGGCTACACCTTC; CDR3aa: CASNRDYGYTF
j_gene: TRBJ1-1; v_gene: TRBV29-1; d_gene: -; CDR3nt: TGCAGCGTTATCCGGGGGGGTAGCGGCACTGAAGCTTTCTTT; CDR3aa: CSVIRGGSGTEAFF
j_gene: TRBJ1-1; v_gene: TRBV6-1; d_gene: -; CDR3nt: TGTGCCAGCAGTGAAGCGGCCGTTAACACTGAAGCTTTCTTT; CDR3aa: CASSEAAVNTEAFF
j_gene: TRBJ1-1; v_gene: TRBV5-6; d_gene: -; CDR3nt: TGTGCCAGCAGCTTTCCGCTACTAGATTCGGGGAACACTGAAGCTTTCTTT; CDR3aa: CASSFPLLDSGNTEAFF
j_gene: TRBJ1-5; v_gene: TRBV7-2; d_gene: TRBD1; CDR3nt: TGTGCCAGCAGCTTAGAGATTTGGCAGGGGGGCAATCAGCCCCAGCATTTT; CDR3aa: CASSLEIWQGGNQPQHF
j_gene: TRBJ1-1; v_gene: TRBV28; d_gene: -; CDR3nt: TGTGCCAGCAGTCCCCCTATAGGGGTAGGTGGCACTGAAGCTTTCTTT; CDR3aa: CASSPPIGVGGTEAFF
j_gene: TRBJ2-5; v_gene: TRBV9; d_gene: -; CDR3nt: TGTGCCAGCAGCCCTACACCGGGGGGCGGGGAGACCCAGTACTTC; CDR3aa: CASSPTPGGGETQYF
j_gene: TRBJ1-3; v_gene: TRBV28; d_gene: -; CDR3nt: TGTGCCAGCAGTGGCAGTTCTTACTCTGGAAACACCATATATTTT; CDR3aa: CASSGSSYSGNTIYF
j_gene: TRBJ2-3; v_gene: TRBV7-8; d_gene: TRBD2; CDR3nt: TGTGCCAGCGACCGTGCGGGGGGGCAAGATACGCAGTATTTT; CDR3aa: CASDRAGGQDTQYF
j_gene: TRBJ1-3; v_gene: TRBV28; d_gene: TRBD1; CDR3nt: TGTGCCAGCAGATCCCCGGGACAGGGTTCTGGAAACACCATATATTTT; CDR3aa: CASRSPGQGSGNTIYF
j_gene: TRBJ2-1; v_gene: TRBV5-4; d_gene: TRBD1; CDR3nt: TGTGCCAGCAGCTTGGGGGGACAGCTTAACAATGAGCAGTTCTTC; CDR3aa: CASSLGGQLNNEQFF
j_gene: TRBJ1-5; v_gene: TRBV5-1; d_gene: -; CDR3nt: TGCGCCAGCAGCTTGGGGGGGGGAATTAATCAGCCCCAGCATTTT; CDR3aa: CASSLGGGINQPQHF
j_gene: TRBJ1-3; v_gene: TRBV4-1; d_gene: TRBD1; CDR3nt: TGCGCCAGCAGCCCGGGACAGACGCCTGGAAACACCATATATTTT; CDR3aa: CASSPGQTPGNTIYF